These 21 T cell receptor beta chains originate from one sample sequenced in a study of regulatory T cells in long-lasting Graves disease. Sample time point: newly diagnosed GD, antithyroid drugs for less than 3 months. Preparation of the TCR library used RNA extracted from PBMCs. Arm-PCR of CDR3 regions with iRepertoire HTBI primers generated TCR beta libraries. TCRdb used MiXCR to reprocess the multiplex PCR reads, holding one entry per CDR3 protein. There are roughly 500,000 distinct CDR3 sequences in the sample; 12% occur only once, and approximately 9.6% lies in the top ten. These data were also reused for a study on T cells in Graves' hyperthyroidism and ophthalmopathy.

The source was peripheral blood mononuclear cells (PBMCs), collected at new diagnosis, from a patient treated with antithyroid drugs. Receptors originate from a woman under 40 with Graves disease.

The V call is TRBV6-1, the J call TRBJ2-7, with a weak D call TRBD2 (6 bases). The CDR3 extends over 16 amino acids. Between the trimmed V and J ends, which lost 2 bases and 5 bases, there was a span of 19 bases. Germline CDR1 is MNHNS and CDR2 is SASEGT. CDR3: CASSEKVGGPRDEQYF. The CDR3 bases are TGTGCCAGCAGTGAAAAGGTGGGAGGACCTAGGGACGAGCAGTACTTC.

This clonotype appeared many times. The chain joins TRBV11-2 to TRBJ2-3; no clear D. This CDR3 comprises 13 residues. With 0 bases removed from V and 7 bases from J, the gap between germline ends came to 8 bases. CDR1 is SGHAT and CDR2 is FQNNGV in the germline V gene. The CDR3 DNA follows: TGTGCCAGCAGCTTAGATAGGGCGAATACGCAGTATTTT. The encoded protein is CASSLDRANTQYF.

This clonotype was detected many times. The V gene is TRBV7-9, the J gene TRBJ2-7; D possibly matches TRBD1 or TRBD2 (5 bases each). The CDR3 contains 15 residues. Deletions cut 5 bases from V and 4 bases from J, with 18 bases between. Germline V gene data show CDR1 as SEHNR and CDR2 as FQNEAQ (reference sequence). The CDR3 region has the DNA TGTGCCAGCAGCAGTGGGGGACCTGGCCCATACGAGCAGTACTTC. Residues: CASSSGGPGPYEQYF.

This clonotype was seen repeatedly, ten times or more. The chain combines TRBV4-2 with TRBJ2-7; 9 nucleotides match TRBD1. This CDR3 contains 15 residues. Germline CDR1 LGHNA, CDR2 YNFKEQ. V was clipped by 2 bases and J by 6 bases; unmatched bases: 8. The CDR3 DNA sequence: TGTGCCAGCAGCCAATTACTGGGACAGGGACGCGAGCAGTACTTC. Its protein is CASSQLLGQGREQYF.

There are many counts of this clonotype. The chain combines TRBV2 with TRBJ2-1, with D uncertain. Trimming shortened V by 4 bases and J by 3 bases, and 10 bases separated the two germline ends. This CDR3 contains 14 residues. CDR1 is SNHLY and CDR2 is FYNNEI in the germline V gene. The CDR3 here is CASSGGYGYNEQFF. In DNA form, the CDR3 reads TGTGCCAGCAGTGGGGGATACGGCTACAATGAGCAGTTCTTC.

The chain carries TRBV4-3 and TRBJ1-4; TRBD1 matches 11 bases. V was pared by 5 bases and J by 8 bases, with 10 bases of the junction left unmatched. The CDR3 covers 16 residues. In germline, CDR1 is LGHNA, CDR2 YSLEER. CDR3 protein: CASSNPRDRGSEKLFF. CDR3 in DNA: TGCGCCAGCAGCAACCCCCGGGACAGGGGGAGCGAAAAACTGTTTTTT.

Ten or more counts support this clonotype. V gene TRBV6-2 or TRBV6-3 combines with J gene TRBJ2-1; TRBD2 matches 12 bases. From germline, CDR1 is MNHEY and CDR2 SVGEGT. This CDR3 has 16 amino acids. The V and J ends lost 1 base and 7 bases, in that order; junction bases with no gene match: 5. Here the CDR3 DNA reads TGTGCCAGCAGTTACTTCGGACTAGCGGGACTAAATGAGCAGTTCTTC. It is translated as CASSYFGLAGLNEQFF.

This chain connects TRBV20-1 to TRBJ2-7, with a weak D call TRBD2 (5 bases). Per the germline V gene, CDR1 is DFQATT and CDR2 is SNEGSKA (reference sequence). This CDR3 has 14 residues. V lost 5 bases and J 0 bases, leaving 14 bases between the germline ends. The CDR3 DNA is TGCAGTGCTGAGAAGGACTTTAGCTCCTACGAGCAGTACTTC. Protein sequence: CSAEKDFSSYEQYF.

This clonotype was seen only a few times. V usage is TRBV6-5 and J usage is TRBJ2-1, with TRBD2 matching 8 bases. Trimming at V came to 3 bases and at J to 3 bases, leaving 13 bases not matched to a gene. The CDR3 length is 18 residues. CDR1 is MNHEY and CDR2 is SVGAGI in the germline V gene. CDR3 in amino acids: CASSYHVETGLDYNEQFF. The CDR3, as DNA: TGTGCCAGCAGTTATCACGTCGAGACGGGACTAGACTACAATGAGCAGTTCTTC.

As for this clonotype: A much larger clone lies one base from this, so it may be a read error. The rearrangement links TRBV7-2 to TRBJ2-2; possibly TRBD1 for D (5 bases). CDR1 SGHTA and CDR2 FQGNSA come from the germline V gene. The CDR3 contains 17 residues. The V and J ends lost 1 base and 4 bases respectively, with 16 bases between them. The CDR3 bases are TGTGCCAGCAGCTTAGGCCCTCACAGGACGAGCACCGGGGAGCTGTTTTTT. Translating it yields CASSLGPHRTSTGELFF.

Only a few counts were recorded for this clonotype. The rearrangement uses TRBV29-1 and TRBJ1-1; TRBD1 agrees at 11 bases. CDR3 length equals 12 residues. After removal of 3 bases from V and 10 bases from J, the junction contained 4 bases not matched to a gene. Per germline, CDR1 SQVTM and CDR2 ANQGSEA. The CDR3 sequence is CSVEGQGVTAFF. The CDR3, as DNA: TGCAGCGTTGAGGGACAGGGGGTCACAGCTTTCTTT.

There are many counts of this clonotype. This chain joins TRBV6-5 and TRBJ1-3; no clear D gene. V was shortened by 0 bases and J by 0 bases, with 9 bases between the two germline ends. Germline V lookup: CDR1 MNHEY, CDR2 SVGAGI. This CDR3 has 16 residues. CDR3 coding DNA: TGTGCCAGCAGTTACTCGAGACGAATCTCTGGAAACACCATATATTTT. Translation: CASSYSRRISGNTIYF.

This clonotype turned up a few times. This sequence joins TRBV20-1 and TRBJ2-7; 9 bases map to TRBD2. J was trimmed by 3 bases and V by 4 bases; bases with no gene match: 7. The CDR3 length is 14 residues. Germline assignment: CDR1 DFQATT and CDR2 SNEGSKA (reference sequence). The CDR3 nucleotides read TGCAGTGCTAAACGGGTAGCGGGGGACTACGAGCAGTACTTC. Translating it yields CSAKRVAGDYEQYF.

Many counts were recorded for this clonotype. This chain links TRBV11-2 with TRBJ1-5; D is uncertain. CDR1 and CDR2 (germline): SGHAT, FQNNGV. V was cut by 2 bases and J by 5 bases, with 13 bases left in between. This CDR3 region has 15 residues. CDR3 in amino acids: CASSLHPFSDQPQHF. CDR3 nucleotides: TGTGCCAGCAGCTTACACCCTTTCTCGGATCAGCCCCAGCATTTT.

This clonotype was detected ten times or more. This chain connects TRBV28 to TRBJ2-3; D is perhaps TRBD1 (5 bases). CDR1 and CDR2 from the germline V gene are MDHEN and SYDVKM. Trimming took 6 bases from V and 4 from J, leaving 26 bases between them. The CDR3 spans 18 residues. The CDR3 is CASRLAAGFRPRADTQYF. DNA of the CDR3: TGTGCCAGCAGACTTGCGGCAGGGTTCCGCCCTAGGGCAGATACGCAGTATTTT.

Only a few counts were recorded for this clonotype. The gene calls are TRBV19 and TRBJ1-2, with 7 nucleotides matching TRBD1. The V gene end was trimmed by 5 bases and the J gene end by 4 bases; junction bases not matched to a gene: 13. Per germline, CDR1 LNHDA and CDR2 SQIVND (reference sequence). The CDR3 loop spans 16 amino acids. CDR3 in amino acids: CASSFPTGQRSYGYTF. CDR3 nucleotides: TGTGCCAGTAGTTTCCCGACAGGGCAGAGATCCTATGGCTACACCTTC.

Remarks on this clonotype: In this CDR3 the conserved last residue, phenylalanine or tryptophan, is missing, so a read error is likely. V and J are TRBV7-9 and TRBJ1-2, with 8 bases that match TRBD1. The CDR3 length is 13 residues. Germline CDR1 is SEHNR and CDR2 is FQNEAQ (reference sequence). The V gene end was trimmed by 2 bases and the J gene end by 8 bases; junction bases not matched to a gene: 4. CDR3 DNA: TGTGCCAGCAGCTTACCGACAGGGGAGGGCTACACCTCC. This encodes CASSLPTGEGYTS.

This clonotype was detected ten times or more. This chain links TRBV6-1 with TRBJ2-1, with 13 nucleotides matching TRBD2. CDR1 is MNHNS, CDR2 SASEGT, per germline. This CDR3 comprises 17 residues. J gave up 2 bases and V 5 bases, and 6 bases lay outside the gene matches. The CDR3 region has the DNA TGTGCCAGCAGTCCCTGGACTAGCGGGAGCCCCTACAATGAGCAGTTCTTC. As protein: CASSPWTSGSPYNEQFF.

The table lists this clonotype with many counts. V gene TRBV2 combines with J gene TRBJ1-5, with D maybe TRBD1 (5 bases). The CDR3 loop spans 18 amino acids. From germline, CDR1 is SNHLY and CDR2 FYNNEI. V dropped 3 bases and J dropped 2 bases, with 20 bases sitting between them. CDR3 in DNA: TGTGCCAGCAGTGAGTGGCCGACTAGGGGAGGAGGCAATCAGCCCCAGCATTTT. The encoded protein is CASSEWPTRGGGNQPQHF.

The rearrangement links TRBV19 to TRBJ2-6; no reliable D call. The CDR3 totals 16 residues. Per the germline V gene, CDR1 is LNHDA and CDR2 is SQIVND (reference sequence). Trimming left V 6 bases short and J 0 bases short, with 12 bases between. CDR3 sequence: CASSSRSSSGANVLTF. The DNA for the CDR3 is TGTGCCAGTAGCTCAAGGAGCTCCTCTGGGGCCAACGTCCTGACTTTC.

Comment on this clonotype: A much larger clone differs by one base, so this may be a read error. The chain's CDR3 is CASSSRDSLYYEQFF. CDR3 nucleotides: TGTGCCAGCAGCTCCCGGGACAGCCTATACTACGAGCAGTTCTTC. The chain employs TRBV13 and TRBJ2-3; 7 nucleotides line up with TRBD1. The closer fit of TRBJ2-1 to the DNA end suggests the J call may be wrong. Germline CDR1 is PRHDT and CDR2 is FYEKMQ (reference sequence). CDR3 length equals 15 residues.